The rows below give T cell receptor beta chains drawn from one sample of a study of blood T cells in healthy people across ages. MiXCR was run by TCRdb on the 5' RACE reads, yielding one entry per CDR3 protein. The profile shows about a million distinct CDR3 sequences, under 50% of them singletons. The sequenced sample consisted of blood. These receptors were taken from a man aged 25 to 45 in good health. Both conserved end residues are part of each CDR3. A D gene is named only where the DNA matches it firmly. Size values are once, few and many counts, or a class for expanded clones, and some rows have none.

>.|.|TRBV29-1|TRBJ2-1
CSAIIREQDEQFF
TGCAGCGCCATAATTCGAGAACAGGATGAGCAGTTCTTC
>.|.|TRBV6-5|TRBJ1-1
CASSYARVAEAFF
TGTGCCAGCAGTTACGCCAGGGTGGCTGAAGCTTTCTTT
>once|TRBD2|TRBV14|TRBJ2-3
CASSQVGRGARDTQYF
TGTGCCAGCAGCCAAGTAGGGCGGGGGGCCAGGGATACGCAGTATTTT
>.|.|TRBV7-9|TRBJ1-4
CASSFMNEKLFF
TGTGCCAGCAGCTTCATGAATGAAAAACTGTTTTTT
>few|.|TRBV5-1|TRBJ1-1
CASSLGHGGNTEAFF
TGCGCCAGCAGCTTAGGACACGGGGGGAACACTGAAGCTTTCTTT
>.|.|TRBV7-3|TRBJ2-1
CASQGADNEQFF
TGTGCCAGTCAGGGAGCGGACAATGAGCAGTTCTTC
>.|.|TRBV12-3/TRBV12-4|TRBJ1-2
CASSFEEANYGYTF
TGTGCCAGCAGTTTCGAAGAAGCTAACTATGGCTACACCTTC
>.|.|TRBV4-2|TRBJ2-1
CASSQKGQGGFNEQFF
TGTGCCAGCAGCCAGAAGGGACAAGGGGGATTCAATGAGCAGTTCTTC
>.|TRBD1|TRBV20-1|TRBJ2-5
CSARDRYQETQYF
TGCAGTGCTAGGGACAGGTACCAAGAGACCCAGTACTTC
>.|TRBD1|TRBV7-9|TRBJ2-7
CASSLRGQPFEQYF
TGTGCCAGCAGCTTACGGGGACAGCCTTTCGAGCAGTACTTC
>.|TRBD2|TRBV20-1|TRBJ2-3
CSARGGRQDTQYF
TGCAGTGCTAGGGGCGGGAGGCAAGATACGCAGTATTTT
>.|TRBD2|TRBV4-2|TRBJ2-1
CASSQGVRGGDNEQFF
TGTGCCAGCAGCCAAGGCGTCCGGGGGGGCGACAATGAGCAGTTCTTC
>.|.|TRBV6-2/TRBV6-3|TRBJ2-2
CASSYAGTGELFF
TGTGCCAGCAGTTACGCAGGCACCGGGGAGCTGTTTTTT
>.|TRBD1|TRBV20-1|TRBJ2-7
CSPYSGQGFYEQYF
TGCAGTCCTTACTCGGGACAGGGTTTCTACGAGCAGTACTTC
>.|.|TRBV3-1|TRBJ2-1
CASSQSDHNEQFF
TGTGCCAGCAGCCAATCGGACCACAATGAGCAGTTCTTC
>.|.|TRBV11-2|TRBJ2-3
CASSLDTWGTPGDTQYF
TGTGCCAGCAGCTTAGATACTTGGGGGACTCCAGGAGATACGCAGTATTTT
>once|.|TRBV3-1|TRBJ1-1
CASSQGQGMAEAFF
TGTGCCAGCAGCCAAGGGCAGGGTATGGCTGAAGCTTTCTTT
>.|TRBD1|TRBV4-1|TRBJ1-2
CASSQAQTTGRGGYTF
TGCGCCAGCAGCCAAGCCCAAACGACAGGGCGGGGTGGCTACACCTTC
>.|TRBD1|TRBV28|TRBJ2-7
CASSTRQTRTGYNEQYF
TGTGCCAGCAGTACGCGCCAAACCCGGACAGGATACAATGAGCAGTACTTC
>.|.|TRBV21-1|TRBJ2-4
CASSKGEGRHIQYF
TGTGCCAGCAGCAAAGGGGAAGGGAGGCACATTCAGTACTTC
>once|.|TRBV12-3/TRBV12-4|TRBJ2-5
CASSLQLASPETQYF
TGTGCCAGCAGTTTACAGTTGGCCAGCCCAGAGACCCAGTACTTC
>.|.|TRBV12-3/TRBV12-4|TRBJ1-5
CASSLLGRDQPQHF
TGTGCCAGCAGTTTATTGGGCAGGGACCAGCCCCAGCATTTT
>many|TRBD1|TRBV7-9|TRBJ2-7
CASSLGGGLSSYEQYF
TGTGCCAGCAGCTTAGGAGGGGGCCTGAGCTCCTACGAGCAGTACTTC
>.|.|TRBV6-1|TRBJ2-3
CASRPMSTDTQYF
TGTGCCAGCAGGCCAATGAGCACAGATACGCAGTATTTT
>few|.|TRBV3-1|TRBJ2-5
CASSQDAGRETQYF
TGTGCCAGCAGCCAAGATGCGGGGAGAGAGACCCAGTACTTC
>.|TRBD2|TRBV5-1|TRBJ2-5
CASSRTASGGLSYNEQYF
TGCGCCAGCAGTCGTACGGCTAGCGGGGGCCTTTCCTACAATGAGCAGTACTTC
>many|.|TRBV7-2|TRBJ2-1
CASRGNSNNEQFF
TGTGCCAGCAGGGGGAACAGTAACAATGAGCAGTTCTTC
>many|.|TRBV28|TRBJ2-5
CASTDQQTPKETQYF
TGTGCCAGCACCGACCAACAAACGCCTAAAGAGACCCAGTACTTC
>.|.|TRBV27|TRBJ1-6
CASSLSYVSPLHF
TGTGCCAGCAGTTTATCCTACGTTTCACCCCTCCACTTT